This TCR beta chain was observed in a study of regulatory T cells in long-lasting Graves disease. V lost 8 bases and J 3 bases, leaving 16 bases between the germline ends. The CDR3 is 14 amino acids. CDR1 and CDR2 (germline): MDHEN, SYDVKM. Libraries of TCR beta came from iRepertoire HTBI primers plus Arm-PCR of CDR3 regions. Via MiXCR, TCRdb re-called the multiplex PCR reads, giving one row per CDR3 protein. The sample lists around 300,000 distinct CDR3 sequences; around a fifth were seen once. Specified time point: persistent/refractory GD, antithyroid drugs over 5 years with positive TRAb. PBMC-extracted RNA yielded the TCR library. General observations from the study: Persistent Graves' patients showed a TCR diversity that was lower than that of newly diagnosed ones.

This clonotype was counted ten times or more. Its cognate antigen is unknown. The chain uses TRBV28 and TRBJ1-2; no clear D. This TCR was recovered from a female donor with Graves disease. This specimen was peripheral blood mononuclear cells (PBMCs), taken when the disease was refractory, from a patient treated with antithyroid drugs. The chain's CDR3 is CASGGLDRYYGYTF. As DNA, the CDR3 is TGTGCCAGCGGCGGACTGGACCGATACTATGGCTACACCTTC.